This T cell receptor beta chain was sequenced for a study of blood T cells in healthy people across ages. General study findings and limits: Across the age range, TCR beta diversity per million T cells fell in a roughly linear way. Shifts in expanded clonotypes may have been confounded by donor CMV status, which was unknown. Diversity was estimated from one million T cells, and these estimates were considered underestimates.

Researchers report isolating at least 6.5 million PBMCs per sample. The germline CDR1 and CDR2 sequences are MGHRA and YSYEKL. Trimming took 7 bases from V and 5 from J; bases not matched to a gene: 12. There are 15 residues in the CDR3. On this clonotype itself: Its target is unknown.

The second PCR ran roughly 7 to 11 cycles with a sample-barcoded 5' primer and J-beta primers. TCRdb re-derived calls from the 5' RACE reads in MiXCR, one entry per CDR3 protein. The table has about 1.5 million distinct CDR3 sequences, 40% to 45% seen once. The sequence was collected from a woman aged 18 to 35 in good health. What was sequenced was blood. The gene calls are TRBV4-1 and TRBJ2-3, with 7 bases identical to TRBD1. As DNA, the CDR3 is TGCGCCAGCACCAGACAGGGAAATAGGGAAGATACGCAGTATTTT. Translated, it gives CASTRQGNREDTQYF.